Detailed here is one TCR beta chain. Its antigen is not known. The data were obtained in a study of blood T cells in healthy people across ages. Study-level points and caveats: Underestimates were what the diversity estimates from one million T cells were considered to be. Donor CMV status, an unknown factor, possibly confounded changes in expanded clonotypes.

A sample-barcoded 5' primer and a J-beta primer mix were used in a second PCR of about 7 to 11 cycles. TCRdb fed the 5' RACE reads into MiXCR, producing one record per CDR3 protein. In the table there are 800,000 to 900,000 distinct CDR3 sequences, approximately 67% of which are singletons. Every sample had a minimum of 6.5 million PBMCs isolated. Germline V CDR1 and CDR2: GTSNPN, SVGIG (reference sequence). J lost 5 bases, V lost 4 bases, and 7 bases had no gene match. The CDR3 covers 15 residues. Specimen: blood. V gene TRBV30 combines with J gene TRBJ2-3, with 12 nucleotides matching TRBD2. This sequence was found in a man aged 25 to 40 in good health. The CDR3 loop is CAWTLAGGQGDTQYF. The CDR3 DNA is TGTGCCTGGACCCTAGCGGGGGGGCAGGGAGATACGCAGTATTTT.